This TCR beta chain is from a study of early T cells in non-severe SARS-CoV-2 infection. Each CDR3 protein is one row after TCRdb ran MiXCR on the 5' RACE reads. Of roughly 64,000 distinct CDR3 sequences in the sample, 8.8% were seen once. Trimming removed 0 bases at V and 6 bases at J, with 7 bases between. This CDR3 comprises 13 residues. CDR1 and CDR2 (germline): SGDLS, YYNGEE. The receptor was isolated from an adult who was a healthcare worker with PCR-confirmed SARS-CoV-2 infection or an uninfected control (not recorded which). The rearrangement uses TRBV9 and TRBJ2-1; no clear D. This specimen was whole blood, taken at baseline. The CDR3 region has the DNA TGTGCCAGCAGCGTAGCTGGCGGCAATGAGCAGTTCTTC. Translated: CASSVAGGNEQFF. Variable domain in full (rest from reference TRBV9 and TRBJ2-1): DSGVTQTPKHLITATGQRVTLRCSPRSGDLSVYWYQQSLDQGLQFLIQYYNGEERAKGNILERFSAQQFPDLHSELNLSSLELGDSALYFCASSVAGGNEQFFGPGTRLTVL.